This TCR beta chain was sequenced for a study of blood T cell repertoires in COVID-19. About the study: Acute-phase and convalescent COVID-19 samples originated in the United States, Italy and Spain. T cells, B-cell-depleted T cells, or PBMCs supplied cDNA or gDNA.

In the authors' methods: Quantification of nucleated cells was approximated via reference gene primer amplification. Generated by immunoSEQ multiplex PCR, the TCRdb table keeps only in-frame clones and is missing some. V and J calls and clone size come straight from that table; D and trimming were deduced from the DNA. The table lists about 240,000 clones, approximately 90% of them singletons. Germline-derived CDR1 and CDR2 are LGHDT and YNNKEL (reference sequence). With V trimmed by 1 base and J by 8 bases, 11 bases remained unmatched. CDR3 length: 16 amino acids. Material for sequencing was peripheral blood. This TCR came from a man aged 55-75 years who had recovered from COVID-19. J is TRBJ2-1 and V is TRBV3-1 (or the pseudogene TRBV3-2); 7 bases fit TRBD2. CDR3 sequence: CASSQVSGTTLDEQFF. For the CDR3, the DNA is TGTGCCAGCAGCCAAGTAAGTGGGACTACTTTGGATGAGCAGTTCTTC.